Each of the 9 T cell receptor beta chains below was sequenced from the same sample in a study of T cell repertoires in cytomegalovirus infection. TCRdb independently ran MiXCR on the reads; one entry per CDR3 protein. The sample yields roughly 860,000 distinct CDR3 sequences, 30% to 35% seen once. For these receptors, no antigen is known. The sequencing here drew on cultured CD8+ T cells from PBMCs, taken from culture after CMV antigen stimulation. Source of these receptors: a human donor in good health (CMV status not recorded). Some clones in this sample may be carry-over from other donors' samples.

Notes on this clonotype: One junction end does not reproduce the germline sequence, and a read error may be involved. The chain has TRBV7-7 and TRBJ2-7; maybe TRBD1 (5 bases). This CDR3 is 13 amino acids long. CDR1 is SSHAT and CDR2 is FNYEAQ in the germline V gene (reference sequence). The CDR3 here is CASSWGFAYEQYF. CDR3 DNA sequence: TGTGCTAGCAGCTGGGGCTTCGCCTACGAGCAGTACTTC. The variable domain in full, completed from reference TRBV7-7 and TRBJ2-7, reads GAGVSQSPRYKVTKRGQDVTLRCDPISSHATLYWYQQALGQGPEFLTYFNYEAQPDKSGLPSDRFSAERPEGSISTLTIQRTEQRDSAMYRCASSWGFAYEQYFGPGTRLTVT.

The chain employs TRBV6-6 and TRBJ1-2; D is perhaps TRBD1 (5 bases). V gave up 8 bases and J gave up 4 bases, with 11 bases separating them. Germline CDR1 is MNHNY and CDR2 is SVGAGI (reference sequence). The CDR3 consists of 12 residues. For the CDR3, the DNA is TGTGCCAGCGAGGGACTGGGCTATGGCTACACCTTC. It yields the protein CASEGLGYGYTF.

A note on this clonotype: A much larger clone differs by one base, so this may be a read error. The chain employs TRBV7-2 and TRBJ2-3; 7 bases map to TRBD2. CDR1 SGHTA and CDR2 FQGNSA come from the germline V gene. This CDR3 region has 14 residues. CDR3 amino acids: CANSPSGGIDTQYF. In nucleotides, the CDR3 is TGTGCCAACAGCCCTTCGGGGGGTATAGATACGCAGTATTTT.

This chain connects TRBV4-1 to TRBJ2-2; D not certain. Trimming removed 0 bases from V and 6 bases from J, with 11 bases in between. CDR1 and CDR2 (germline): MGHRA, YSYEKL. The CDR3 is 15 amino acids. The CDR3 is CASSQESPLAGELFF. The DNA for the CDR3 is TGCGCCAGCAGCCAAGAATCGCCTTTAGCCGGGGAGCTGTTTTTT.

This clonotype occurred a few times. The chain couples TRBV11-2 to TRBJ2-7; D is perhaps TRBD1 (6 bases). Trimming took 2 bases from V and 2 from J, leaving 10 bases between them. CDR1 and CDR2 from the germline V gene are SGHAT and FQNNGV. The CDR3 contains 14 residues. As DNA, the CDR3 is TGTGCCAGCAGCTTACAACAGGGCGCCTACGAGCAGTACGTC. Translated: CASSLQQGAYEQYV.

To note about this clonotype: Just one base apart from a much larger clone, this may be a read error. The V and J genes are TRBV7-2 and TRBJ1-1, with D maybe TRBD1 (6 bases). Trimming left V 3 bases short and J 7 bases short, with 12 bases between. CDR1 and CDR2 from the germline V gene are SGHTA and FQGNSA. The CDR3 is 13 amino acids. CDR3 loop: CASSFSGACEAFF. The CDR3 region has the DNA TGTGCCAGCAGCTTCTCGGGGGCTTGTGAAGCTTTCTTT. Using reference TRBV7-2 and TRBJ1-1 for the parts outside the CDR3, the full variable domain is GAGVSQSPSNKVTEKGKDVELRCDPISGHTALYWYRQSLGQGLEFLIYFQGNSAPDKSGLPSDRFSAERTGGSVSTLTIQRTQQEDSAVYLCASSFSGACEAFFGQGTRLTVV.

This chain links TRBV27 with TRBJ2-1; 8 bases agree with TRBD2. Germline loops: CDR1 MNHEY, CDR2 SMNVEV (reference sequence). This CDR3 has 16 residues. The ends lost 2 bases at V and 2 bases at J; junction bases unmatched: 5. DNA of the CDR3: TGTGCCAGCAGTTTACCCGGGGGGGTCCCCTACAATGAGCAGTTCTTC. Amino acids: CASSLPGGVPYNEQFF.

This sequence joins TRBV5-1 and TRBJ1-1; D remains unclear. The V and J ends lost 7 bases and 7 bases respectively, with 20 bases between them. The CDR3 has 14 residues. Germline lookup yields CDR1 SGHRS and CDR2 YFSETQ. CDR3 DNA: TGCGCCAGCGGCCCGGAATCATCGGTCCTTGAAGCTTTCTTT. Protein sequence: CASGPESSVLEAFF.

The genes are TRBV7-6 and TRBJ2-1; possibly TRBD1 for D (8 bases). V lost 5 bases, J lost 5 bases, and 28 bases lay in between. CDR1 and CDR2 (germline): SGHVS, FNYEAQ. The CDR3 consists of 19 residues. The CDR3 is CASSIPARGRRRGNNEQFF. The CDR3 DNA reads TGTGCCAGCAGCATACCTGCCAGGGGGCGGAGGCGGGGGAACAATGAGCAGTTCTTC.